The source of this T cell receptor (beta chain) is a study of cytomegalovirus exposure and HLA in healthy donors. Regarding the study as a whole: The likely origin of a cluster of highly shared sequence variants was a sequencing artifact.

PCR primers comprised 60 Vbeta and 13 Jbeta primers. Measured with immunoSEQ multiplex PCR; TCRdb has only the in-frame clones, and not every one. The sample records roughly 170,000 clones, less than 85% being singletons. Points on this clone: The antigen is unknown.

The source is a male donor in good health and CMV-seronegative. Specimen: PBMCs.

The CDR3 protein is CASSLGTRPQETQYF. The CDR3 DNA is TGTGCCAGCAGCTTGGGGACTAGACCCCAAGAGACCCAGTACTTC. The chain has TRBV11-2 and TRBJ2-5, with 8 bases fitting TRBD2. V shed 3 bases and J 1 base; nucleotides not matched to a gene: 4. CDR3 length equals 15 residues. Per the germline V gene, CDR1 is SGHAT and CDR2 is FQNNGV.